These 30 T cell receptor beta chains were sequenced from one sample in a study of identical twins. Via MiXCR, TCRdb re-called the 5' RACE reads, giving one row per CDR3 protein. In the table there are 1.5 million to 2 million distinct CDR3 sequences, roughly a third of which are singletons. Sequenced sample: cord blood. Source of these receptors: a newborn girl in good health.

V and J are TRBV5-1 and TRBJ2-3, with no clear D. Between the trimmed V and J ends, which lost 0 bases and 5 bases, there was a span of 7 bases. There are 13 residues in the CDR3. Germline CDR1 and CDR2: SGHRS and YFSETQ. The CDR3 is CASSLAPLDTQYF. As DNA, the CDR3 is TGCGCCAGCAGCTTGGCACCACTAGATACGCAGTATTTT. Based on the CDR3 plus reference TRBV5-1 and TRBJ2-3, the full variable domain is KAGVTQTPRYLIKTRGQQVTLSCSPISGHRSVSWYQQTPGQGLQFLFEYFSETQRNKGNFPGRFSGRQFSNSRSEMNVSTLELGDSALYLCASSLAPLDTQYFGPGTRLTVL.

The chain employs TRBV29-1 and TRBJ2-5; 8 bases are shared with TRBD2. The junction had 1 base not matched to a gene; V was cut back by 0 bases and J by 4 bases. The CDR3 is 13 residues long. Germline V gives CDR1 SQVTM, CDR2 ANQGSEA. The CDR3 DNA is TGCAGCGTTGAAGAAACTAGCGGAGAGACCCAGTACTTC. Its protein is CSVEETSGETQYF.

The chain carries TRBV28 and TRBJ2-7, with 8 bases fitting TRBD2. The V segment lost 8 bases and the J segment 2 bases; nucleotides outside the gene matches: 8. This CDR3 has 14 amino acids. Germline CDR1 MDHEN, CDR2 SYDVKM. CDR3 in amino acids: CASLGGRPPYEQYF. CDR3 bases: TGTGCCAGCCTGGGCGGGAGGCCTCCCTACGAGCAGTACTTC.

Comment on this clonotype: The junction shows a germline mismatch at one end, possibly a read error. DNA for the CDR3: TGCAGCTCCGACCGTAGCAGGGGAGATACGCTGTATTTT. Its translation: CSSDRSRGDTLYF. The chain has TRBV29-1 and TRBJ2-3; possibly TRBD1 for D (6 bases). From germline, CDR1 is SQVTM and CDR2 ANQGSEA. This CDR3 spans 13 amino acids.

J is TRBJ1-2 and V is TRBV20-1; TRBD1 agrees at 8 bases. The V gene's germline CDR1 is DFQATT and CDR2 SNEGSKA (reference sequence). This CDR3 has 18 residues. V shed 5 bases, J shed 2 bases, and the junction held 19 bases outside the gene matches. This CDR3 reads CSARYIQANRGVNYGYTF. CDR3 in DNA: TGCAGTGCTCGATACATTCAGGCCAACAGGGGGGTCAACTATGGCTACACCTTC.

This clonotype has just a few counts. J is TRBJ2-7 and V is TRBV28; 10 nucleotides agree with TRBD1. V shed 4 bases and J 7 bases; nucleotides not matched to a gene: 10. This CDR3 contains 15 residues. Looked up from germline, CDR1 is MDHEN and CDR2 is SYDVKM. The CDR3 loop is CASSSPGQGPAEQYF. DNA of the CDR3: TGTGCCAGCAGTTCGCCGGGACAGGGGCCGGCAGAGCAGTACTTC.

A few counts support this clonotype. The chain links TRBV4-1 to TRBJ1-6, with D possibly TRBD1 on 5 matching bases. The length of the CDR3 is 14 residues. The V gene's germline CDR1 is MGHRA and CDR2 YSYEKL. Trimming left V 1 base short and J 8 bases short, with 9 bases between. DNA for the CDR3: TGCGCCAGCAGCCAAGGCAGGGTAGATTCACCCCTCCACTTT. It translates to CASSQGRVDSPLHF.

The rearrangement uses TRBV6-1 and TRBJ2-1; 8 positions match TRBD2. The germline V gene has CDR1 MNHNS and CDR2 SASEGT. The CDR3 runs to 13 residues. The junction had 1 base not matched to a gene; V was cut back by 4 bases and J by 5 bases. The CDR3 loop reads CASSAGLDNEQFF. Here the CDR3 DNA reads TGTGCCAGCAGTGCGGGACTAGACAATGAGCAGTTCTTC.

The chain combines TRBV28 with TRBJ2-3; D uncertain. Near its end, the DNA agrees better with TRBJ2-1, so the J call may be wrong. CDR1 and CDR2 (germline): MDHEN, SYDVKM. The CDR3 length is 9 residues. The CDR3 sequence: CASGYEQFF. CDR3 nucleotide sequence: TGTGCCAGTGGCTACGAGCAGTTCTTC.

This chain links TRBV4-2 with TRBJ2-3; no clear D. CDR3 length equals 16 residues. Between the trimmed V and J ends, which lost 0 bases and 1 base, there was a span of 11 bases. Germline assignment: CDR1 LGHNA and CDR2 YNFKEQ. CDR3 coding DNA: TGTGCCAGCAGCCAAGATATGGGGATTCGCACAGATACGCAGTATTTT. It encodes CASSQDMGIRTDTQYF.

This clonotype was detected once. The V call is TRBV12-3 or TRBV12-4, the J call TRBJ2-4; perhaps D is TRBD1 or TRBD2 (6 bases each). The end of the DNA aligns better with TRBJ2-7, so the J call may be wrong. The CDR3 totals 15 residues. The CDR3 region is CASSFGRGLSYEQYF. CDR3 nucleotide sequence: TGTGCCAGCAGTTTCGGACGGGGGCTATCCTACGAGCAGTACTTC.

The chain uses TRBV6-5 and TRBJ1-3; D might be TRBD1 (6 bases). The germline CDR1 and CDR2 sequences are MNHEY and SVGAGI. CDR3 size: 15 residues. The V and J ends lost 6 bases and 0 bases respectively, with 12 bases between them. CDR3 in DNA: TGTGCCAGCAGGAGGGACACCAGCTCTGGAAACACCATATATTTT. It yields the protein CASRRDTSSGNTIYF.

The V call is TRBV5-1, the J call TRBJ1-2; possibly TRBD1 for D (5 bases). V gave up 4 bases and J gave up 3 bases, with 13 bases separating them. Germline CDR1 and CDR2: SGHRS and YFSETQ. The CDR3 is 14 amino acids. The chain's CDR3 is CASSRRQPDYGYTF. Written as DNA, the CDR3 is TGCGCCAGCAGCCGTCGACAGCCTGACTATGGCTACACCTTC.

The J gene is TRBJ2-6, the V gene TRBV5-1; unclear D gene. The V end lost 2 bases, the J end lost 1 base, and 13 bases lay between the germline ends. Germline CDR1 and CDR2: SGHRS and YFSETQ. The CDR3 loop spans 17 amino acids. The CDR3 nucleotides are TGCGCCAGCAGCTTATTCCCCTACAGTTCTGGGGCCAACGTCCTGACTTTC. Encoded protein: CASSLFPYSSGANVLTF.

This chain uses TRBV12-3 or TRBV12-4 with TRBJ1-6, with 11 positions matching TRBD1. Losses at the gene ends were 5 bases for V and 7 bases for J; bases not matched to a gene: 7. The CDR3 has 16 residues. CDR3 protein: CASSLGTGGWNSPLHF. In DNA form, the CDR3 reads TGTGCCAGCAGTCTCGGGACAGGGGGATGGAATTCACCCCTCCACTTT.

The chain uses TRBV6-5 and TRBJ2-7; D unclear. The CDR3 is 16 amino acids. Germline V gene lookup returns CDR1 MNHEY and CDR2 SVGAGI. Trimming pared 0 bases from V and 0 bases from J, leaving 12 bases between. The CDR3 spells CASSYSMFTSSYEQYF. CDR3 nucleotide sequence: TGTGCCAGCAGTTACTCCATGTTCACCAGCTCCTACGAGCAGTACTTC.

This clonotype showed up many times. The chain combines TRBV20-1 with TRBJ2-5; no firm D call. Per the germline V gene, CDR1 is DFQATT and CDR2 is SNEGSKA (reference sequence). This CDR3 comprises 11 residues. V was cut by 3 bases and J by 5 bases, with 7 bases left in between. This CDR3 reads CSARTAETQYF. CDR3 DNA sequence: TGCAGTGCTAGGACTGCGGAGACCCAGTACTTC.

The CDR3 sequence is CSASLAGYEQYF. The CDR3 DNA reads as TGCAGTGCTAGCTTGGCGGGGTACGAGCAGTACTTC. The V call is TRBV20-1, the J call TRBJ2-7; D perhaps matches TRBD2 (6 bases). The germline V gene encodes CDR1 DFQATT and CDR2 SNEGSKA (reference sequence). The CDR3 sequence is 12 residues long. V dropped 3 bases and J dropped 4 bases, with 10 bases sitting between them.

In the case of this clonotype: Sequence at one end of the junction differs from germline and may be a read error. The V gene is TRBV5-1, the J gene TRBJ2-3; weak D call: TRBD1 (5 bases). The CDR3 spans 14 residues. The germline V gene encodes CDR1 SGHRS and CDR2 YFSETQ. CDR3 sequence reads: CAGRTWGSTDTQYF. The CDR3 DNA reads TGCGCCGGCAGAACATGGGGCTCCACAGATACGCAGTATTTT.

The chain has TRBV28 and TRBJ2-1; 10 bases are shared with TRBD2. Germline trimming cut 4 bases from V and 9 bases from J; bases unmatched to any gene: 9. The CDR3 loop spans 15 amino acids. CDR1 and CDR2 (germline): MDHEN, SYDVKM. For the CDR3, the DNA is TGTGCCAGCAGTTCAACCGGGACTAGCGAGACTGAGCAGTTCTTC. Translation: CASSSTGTSETEQFF.

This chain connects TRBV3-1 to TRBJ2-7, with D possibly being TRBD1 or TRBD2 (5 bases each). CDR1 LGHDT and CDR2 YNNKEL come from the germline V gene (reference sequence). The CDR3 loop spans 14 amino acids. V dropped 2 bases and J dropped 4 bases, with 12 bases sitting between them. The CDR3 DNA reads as TGTGCCAGCAGCCAAACTAGGGGCTCGTACGAGCAGTACTTC. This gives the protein CASSQTRGSYEQYF.

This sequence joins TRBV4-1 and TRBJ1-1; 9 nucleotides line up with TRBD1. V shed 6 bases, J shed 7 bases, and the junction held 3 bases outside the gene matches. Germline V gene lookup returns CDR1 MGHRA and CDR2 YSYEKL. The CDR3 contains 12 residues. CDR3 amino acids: CASRGQGLEAFF. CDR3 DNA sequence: TGCGCCAGCAGGGGACAGGGCCTTGAAGCTTTCTTT.

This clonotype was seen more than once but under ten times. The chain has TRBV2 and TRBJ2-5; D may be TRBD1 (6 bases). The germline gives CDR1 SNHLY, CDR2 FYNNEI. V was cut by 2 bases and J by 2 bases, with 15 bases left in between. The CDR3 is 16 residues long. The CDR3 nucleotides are TGTGCCAGCAGTGAAACAGGGTGGAGAGATCAAGAGACCCAGTACTTC. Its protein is CASSETGWRDQETQYF.

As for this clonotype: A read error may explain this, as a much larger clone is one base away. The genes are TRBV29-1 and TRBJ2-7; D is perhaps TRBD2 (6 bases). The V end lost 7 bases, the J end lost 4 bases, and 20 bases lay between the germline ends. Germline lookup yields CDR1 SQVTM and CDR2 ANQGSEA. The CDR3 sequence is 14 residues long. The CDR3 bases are TGCAGCGCTGAGAAGGAGCGCGGGAAATACGAGCAGTACTTC. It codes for CSAEKERGKYEQYF.

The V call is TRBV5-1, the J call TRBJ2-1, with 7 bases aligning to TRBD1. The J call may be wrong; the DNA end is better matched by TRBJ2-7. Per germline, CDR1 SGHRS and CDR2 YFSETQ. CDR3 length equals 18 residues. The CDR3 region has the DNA TGCGCCAGCAGCTTGGGACTTCGGGACAGAAGCTCCTACAATGAGCAGTACTTC. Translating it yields CASSLGLRDRSSYNEQYF.

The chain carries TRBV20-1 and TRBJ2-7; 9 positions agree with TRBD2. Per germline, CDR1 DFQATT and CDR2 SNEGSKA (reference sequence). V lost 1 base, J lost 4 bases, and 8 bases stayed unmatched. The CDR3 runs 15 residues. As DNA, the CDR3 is TGCAGTGCTAGAGCCCCGGGACTAGCAAGTTACGAGCAGTACTTC. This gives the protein CSARAPGLASYEQYF.

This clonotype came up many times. CDR3 coding DNA: TGTGCCAGCAGTGCCAGCGGGAGGCGGTACAATGAGCAGTTCTTC. Translating it yields CASSASGRRYNEQFF. The V gene is TRBV12-3 or TRBV12-4, the J gene TRBJ2-1, with TRBD2 identical over 9 bases. The J segment lost 4 bases and the V segment lost 5 bases, leaving 6 bases of the junction unmatched. This CDR3 has 15 amino acids.

The CDR3 DNA reads as TGCAGTGCTAGAAACCCTCGAACCTACGAGCAGTACTTC. Amino acids: CSARNPRTYEQYF. J is TRBJ2-7 and V is TRBV20-1; D is ambiguous. The CDR3 totals 13 residues. Germline CDR1 is DFQATT and CDR2 is SNEGSKA (reference sequence). With 2 bases removed from V and 2 bases from J, the gap between germline ends came to 10 bases.

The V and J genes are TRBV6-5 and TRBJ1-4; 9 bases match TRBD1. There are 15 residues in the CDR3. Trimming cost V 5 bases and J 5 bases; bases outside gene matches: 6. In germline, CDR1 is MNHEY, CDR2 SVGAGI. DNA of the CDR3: TGTGCCAGCAGTGCCGACAGGGGGGGGAATGAAAAACTGTTTTTT. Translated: CASSADRGGNEKLFF.

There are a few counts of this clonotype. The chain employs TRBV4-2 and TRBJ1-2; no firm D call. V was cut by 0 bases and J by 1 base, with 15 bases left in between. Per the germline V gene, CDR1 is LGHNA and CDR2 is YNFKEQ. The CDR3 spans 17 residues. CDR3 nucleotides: TGTGCCAGCAGCCAAGAAGATAGGCAGAGATGTAACTATGGCTACACCTTC. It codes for CASSQEDRQRCNYGYTF.